This paragraph covers one T cell receptor beta chain sequence. The sample comes from a study of blood T cell repertoires in COVID-19. Per the original data handling: Nucleated cell counts were estimated from reference gene primer amplification. Sequencing was performed with immunoSEQ multiplex PCR; in TCRdb, only in-frame clones are kept and a portion is missing. V and J calls and clone size follow that table, whereas D and trimming were derived from the DNA. The table includes 150,000 to 200,000 clones, around 86% detected once. V was trimmed by 1 base and J by 6 bases, leaving 13 bases between them. Germline CDR1 SGHAT, CDR2 FQNNGV. The CDR3 length is 15 residues.

The chain is built from TRBV11-2 and TRBJ2-4; tentatively, D is TRBD1 (6 bases). The source is a woman aged 30 to 39 with active or convalescent COVID-19. The sequencing sample was made of peripheral blood. The CDR3 is CASSLGGGPGNIQYF. CDR3 nucleotide sequence: TGTGCCAGCAGCTTAGGTGGGGGCCCCGGAAACATTCAGTACTTC.